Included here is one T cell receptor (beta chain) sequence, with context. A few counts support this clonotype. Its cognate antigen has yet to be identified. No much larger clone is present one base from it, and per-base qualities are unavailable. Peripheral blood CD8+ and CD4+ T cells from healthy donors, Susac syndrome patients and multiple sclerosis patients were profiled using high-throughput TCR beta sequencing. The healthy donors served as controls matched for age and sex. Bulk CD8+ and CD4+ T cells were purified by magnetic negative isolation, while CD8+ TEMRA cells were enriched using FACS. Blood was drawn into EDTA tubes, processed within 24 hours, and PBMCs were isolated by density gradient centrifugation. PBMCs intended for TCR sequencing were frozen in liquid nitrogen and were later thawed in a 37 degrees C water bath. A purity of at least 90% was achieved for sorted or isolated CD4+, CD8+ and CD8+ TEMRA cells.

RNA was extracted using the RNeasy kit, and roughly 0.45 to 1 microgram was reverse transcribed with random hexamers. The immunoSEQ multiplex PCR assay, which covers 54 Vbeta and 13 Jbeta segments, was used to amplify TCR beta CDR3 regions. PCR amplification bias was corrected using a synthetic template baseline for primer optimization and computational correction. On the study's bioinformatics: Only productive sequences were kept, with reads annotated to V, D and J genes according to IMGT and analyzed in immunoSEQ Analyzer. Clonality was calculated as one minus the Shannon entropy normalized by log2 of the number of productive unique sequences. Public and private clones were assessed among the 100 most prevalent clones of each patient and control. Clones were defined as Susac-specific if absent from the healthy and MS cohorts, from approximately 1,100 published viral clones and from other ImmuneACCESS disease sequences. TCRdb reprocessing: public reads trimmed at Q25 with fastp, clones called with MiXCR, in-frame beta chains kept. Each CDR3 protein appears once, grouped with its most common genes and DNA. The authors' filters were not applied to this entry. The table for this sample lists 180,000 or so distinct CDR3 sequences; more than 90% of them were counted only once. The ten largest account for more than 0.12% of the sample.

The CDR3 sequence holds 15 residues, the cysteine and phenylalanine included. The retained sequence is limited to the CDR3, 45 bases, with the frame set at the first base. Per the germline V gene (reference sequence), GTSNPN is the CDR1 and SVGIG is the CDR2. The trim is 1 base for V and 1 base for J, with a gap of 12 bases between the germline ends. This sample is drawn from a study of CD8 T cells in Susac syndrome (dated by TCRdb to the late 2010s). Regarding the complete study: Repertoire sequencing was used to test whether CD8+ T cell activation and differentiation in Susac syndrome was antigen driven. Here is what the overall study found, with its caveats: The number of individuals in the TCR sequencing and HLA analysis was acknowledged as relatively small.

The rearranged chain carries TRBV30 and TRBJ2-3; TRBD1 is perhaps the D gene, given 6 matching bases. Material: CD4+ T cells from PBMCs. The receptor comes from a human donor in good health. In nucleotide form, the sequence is TGTGCCTGGAGTGGCCAGGGGTCCCGCACAGATACGCAGTATTTT. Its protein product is CAWSGQGSRTDTQYF.